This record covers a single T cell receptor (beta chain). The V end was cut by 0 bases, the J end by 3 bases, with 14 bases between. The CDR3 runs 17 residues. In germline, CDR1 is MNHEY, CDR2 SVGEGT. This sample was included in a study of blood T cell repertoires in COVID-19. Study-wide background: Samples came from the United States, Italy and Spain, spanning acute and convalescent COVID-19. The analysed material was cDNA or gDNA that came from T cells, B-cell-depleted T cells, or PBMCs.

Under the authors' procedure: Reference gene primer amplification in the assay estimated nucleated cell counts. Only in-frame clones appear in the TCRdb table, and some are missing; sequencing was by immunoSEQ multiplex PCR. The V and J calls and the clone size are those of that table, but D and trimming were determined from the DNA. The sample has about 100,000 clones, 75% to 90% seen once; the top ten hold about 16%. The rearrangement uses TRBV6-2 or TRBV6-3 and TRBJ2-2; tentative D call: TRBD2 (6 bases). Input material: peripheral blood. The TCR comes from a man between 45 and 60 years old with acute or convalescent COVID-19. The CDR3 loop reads CASSYSTSRRDTGELFF. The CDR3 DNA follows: TGTGCCAGCAGTTACTCGACCAGTAGGAGGGACACCGGGGAGCTGTTTTTT.